This TCR beta chain emerged from a study of T cell repertoires in cytomegalovirus infection. About the research overall: Shared public TCR beta signatures pointed to both CMV infection and a matching HLA type. Study-wide points: Dominating the ex vivo response were HLA-C-restricted CMV-specific TCR beta clonotypes. Cumulative frequency of public TCR beta families picked out carriers of CMV plus the relevant HLA.

This clonotype was observed a few times. The antigen is unknown. MiXCR was run by TCRdb on the reads, yielding one entry per CDR3 protein. Among 350,000 to 450,000 distinct CDR3 sequences listed, 15% to 20% were seen once. The CDR3 contains 14 residues. The V and J ends lost 1 base and 8 bases respectively, with 9 bases between them. Germline V gene lookup returns CDR1 SGHVS and CDR2 FNYEAQ. The TCR was taken from a human donor in good health (CMV status not recorded). Some clones in this sample may be carry-over from other donors' samples. The sequencing sample was made of PBMCs. The gene calls are TRBV7-6 and TRBJ1-6; D not resolved. CDR3: CASSLVLRDSPLHF. CDR3 in DNA: TGTGCCAGCAGCTTAGTTCTGAGGGATTCACCCCTCCACTTT.